The TCR beta chain under discussion was sequenced for a study of blood T cell repertoires in COVID-19. The overall study: The origin of the acute and convalescent COVID-19 samples was the United States, Italy and Spain.

Germline V gene lookup returns CDR1 WNHNN and CDR2 SYGVQD (reference sequence). The CDR3 totals 17 residues. The junction had 10 bases not matched to a gene; V was cut back by 4 bases and J by 4 bases. This table comes from immunoSEQ multiplex PCR, and its TCRdb copy is limited to in-frame clones, with some not included. Of 140,000 or so clones in the sample, approximately 84% were seen once. Material for sequencing was peripheral blood. The chain links TRBV10-1 to TRBJ2-5, with 12 bases that match TRBD1. This TCR was sampled from a human donor in a cohort sampled during active COVID-19. The CDR3 region has the DNA TGCGCCAGCAGTGGGGACAGGGGGCTGGGTATTCTAGAGACCCAGTACTTC. It translates to CASSGDRGLGILETQYF.